The clone carrying this TCR beta chain was detected only once. Its antigen remains unknown. This sample stems from a study of siplizumab effects on memory and regulatory T cells. Study-wide points: Alloreactive CD4+ clones that could be mapped were on average about 70% Treg-derived with siplizumab, against 25% to 30% in controls. Proliferating siplizumab-cultured Tregs lacked confirmed suppressive function.

Produced via immunoSEQ multiplex PCR; TCRdb's table is partial and in-frame only. The data contain 65,000 to 90,000 clones, 90% to 95% of them seen just once; the ten biggest clones take up about 4.5%. The CDR3 is 16 amino acids. This TCR derives from a human donor in good health. Sequencing used CD8+ T cells sorted from blood. The rearrangement uses TRBV21-1 and TRBJ1-1; the listed D gene, TRBD1, was not tested against the DNA. TRBV21-1 is an annotated pseudogene. CDR3 in DNA: TGTGCCAGCAGCAAAGCGGGGGACAGGATGAACACTGAAGCTTTCTTT. Encoded protein: CASSKAGDRMNTEAFF.